One and the same sample provided the 4 T cell receptor beta chains below, sequenced in a study of cytomegalovirus exposure and HLA in healthy donors. Primers for the PCR totalled 60 Vbeta and 13 Jbeta. Sequencing was performed with immunoSEQ multiplex PCR; in TCRdb, only in-frame clones are kept and a portion is missing. The sample comprises about 150,000 clones, about 88% of which are singletons, and 2.5% to 3% rests with the top ten. The material sequenced was PBMCs. These receptors were collected from a man in his thirties or forties in good health and CMV-seropositive.

The V call is TRBV11-3, the J call TRBJ2-5; D not resolved. The J call is uncertain, as TRBJ2-7 better fits the DNA end. CDR3 length equals 14 residues. Germline-derived CDR1 and CDR2 are SGHNT and YENEEA. CDR3 DNA sequence: TGTGCCAGCAGCTTAGGCGGCAGATCCTACGAGCAGTACTTC. Translated, it gives CASSLGGRSYEQYF.

The J gene is TRBJ1-2, the V gene TRBV2; perhaps TRBD1 as D (6 bases). The germline V and J ends were trimmed by 5 bases and 4 bases, with 8 bases remaining between them. Per the germline V gene, CDR1 is SNHLY and CDR2 is FYNNEI. This CDR3 is 12 amino acids long. The CDR3 DNA follows: TGTGCCAGCAGTCGGGACATCTATGGCTACACCTTC. It specifies CASSRDIYGYTF.

The chain is built from TRBV4-2 and TRBJ2-5; D is perhaps TRBD2 (6 bases). This CDR3 spans 19 amino acids. The V end lost 0 bases, the J end lost 5 bases, and 25 bases lay between the germline ends. Per germline, CDR1 LGHNA and CDR2 YNFKEQ. The DNA for the CDR3 is TGTGCCAGCAGCCAAGATTTGAGGGTACTAGCAAACCAAGCGGAGACCCAGTACTTC. Its protein product is CASSQDLRVLANQAETQYF.

The V gene is TRBV19, the J gene TRBJ2-1; TRBD2 matches 9 bases. From germline, CDR1 is LNHDA and CDR2 SQIVND (reference sequence). V lost 0 bases, J lost 9 bases, and 15 bases stayed unmatched. The CDR3 extends over 18 amino acids. As DNA, the CDR3 is TGTGCCAGTAGTATAGATCGACGGCTAGCGGGGAAGGGAAGTGAGCAGTTCTTC. It specifies CASSIDRRLAGKGSEQFF. The full variable domain, with the rest looked up from reference TRBV19 and TRBJ2-1, is DGGITQSPKYLFRKEGQNVTLSCEQNLNHDAMYWYRQDPGQGLRLIYYSQIVNDFQKGDIAEGYSVSREKKESFPLTVTSAQKNPTAFYLCASSIDRRLAGKGSEQFFGPGTRLTVL.